The rows below give T cell receptor beta chains drawn from one sample of a study of cytotoxic CD8 clonotypes in ibrutinib-treated CLL. Repertoires were generated with immunoSEQ multiplex PCR, while TCRdb's copy carries only in-frame clones and drops some. The data hold about 140,000 clones, with roughly 80% observed a single time. Sequencing used PBMCs, obtained after 12 months of ibrutinib treatment. The source is a human donor with chronic lymphocytic leukemia. The CDR3 runs from the conserved cysteine through the conserved F or W. D genes are given only for firm matches. Only part of the rows carry a size: once, few, many, or a class if the clone is expanded.

clone_size	v_call	j_call	d_call	cdr3_nt	cdr3_aa
-	TRBV5-6	TRBJ2-7	TRBD2	TGTGCCAGCAGCTTCGGGGCGGGAGACGAGCAGTACTTC	CASSFGAGDEQYF
-	TRBV19	TRBJ1-1	TRBD1	TGTGCCAGTAGCTTCATACCAGGGATCTCCTGGACAGGGAAAATGAACACTGAAGCTTTCTTT	CASSFIPGISWTGKMNTEAFF
-	TRBV28	TRBJ1-3	TRBD1	TGTGCCAGCAGTTTAGGGGACAGGGGGGCTGGAAACACCATATATTTT	CASSLGDRGAGNTIYF
-	TRBV4-3	TRBJ2-5	-	TGCGCCAGCAGCCAAGACTGGCAAGAGACCCAGTACTTC	CASSQDWQETQYF
-	TRBV11-2	TRBJ1-2	-	TGTGCCAGCAGCTTAGGGTATCGGGACGACTATGGCTACACCTTC	CASSLGYRDDYGYTF
few	TRBV28	TRBJ2-3	-	TGTGCCAGCAGGGCAGCTAGCACAGATACGCAGTATTTT	CASRAASTDTQYF
-	TRBV27	TRBJ2-4	TRBD2	TGTGCCAGCAGTTTGCGGTTTAGCGGGGACTTAGCCAAAAACATTCAGTACTTC	CASSLRFSGDLAKNIQYF
-	TRBV6-5	TRBJ2-7	-	TGTGCCAGCAGTCCGGGAATATACGAGCAGTACTTC	CASSPGIYEQYF
-	TRBV2	TRBJ2-2	TRBD1	TGTGCCAGCAGTGAGGACAGGACCGGGGAGCTGTTTTTT	CASSEDRTGELFF
-	TRBV5-1	TRBJ1-6	TRBD1	TGCGCCAGCAGCTTGGTAACCCGGGACAGGCATAATTCACCCCTCCACTTT	CASSLVTRDRHNSPLHF
-	TRBV19	TRBJ2-3	-	TGTGCCAGTAGTAAGGAGGCACGGGGCACAGATACGCAGTATTTT	CASSKEARGTDTQYF
-	TRBV29-1	TRBJ2-2	-	TGCAGCGTTTTTGGTAACACCGGGGAGCTGTTTTTT	CSVFGNTGELFF
-	TRBV5-6	TRBJ2-7	TRBD2	TGTGCCAGCAGCTTGGCCTTTGGCGGGAGGGCTGCCTACGAGCAGTACTTC	CASSLAFGGRAAYEQYF
-	TRBV19	TRBJ2-1	-	TGTGCCAGTAGTATGTGGGAAGTGGCTAGAAACAATGAGCAGTTCTTC	CASSMWEVARNNEQFF
-	TRBV28	TRBJ2-3	-	TGTGCCAGCAGTTTCAGCAGGGGCACAGATACGCAGTATTTT	CASSFSRGTDTQYF
many	TRBV19	TRBJ1-3	-	TGTGCCAGTAGTGGGTTCTCTGGAAACACCATATATTTT	CASSGFSGNTIYF
-	TRBV19	TRBJ1-5	-	TGTGCCAGTAGTATAGCCTTCCTGACAGGAGGCAATCAGCCCCAGCATTTT	CASSIAFLTGGNQPQHF
-	TRBV7-6	TRBJ2-1	-	TGTGCCAGCAGCTACCCCGGGCCTGACAATGAGCAGTTCTTC	CASSYPGPDNEQFF
-	TRBV6-4	TRBJ1-1	TRBD1	TGTGCCAGCAGTGTCGACAGGGAGAACACTGAAGCTTTCTTT	CASSVDRENTEAFF